This T cell receptor (beta chain) was documented in a study of T cells in Graves' hyperthyroidism and ophthalmopathy. Study results and caveats: Most clonotypes expanded in the thyroid (above 0.001) were also present in blood.

Germline CDR1 KGHSH, CDR2 LQKENI. The CDR3 extends over 16 amino acids. V lost 0 bases to trimming and J lost 0 bases; unmatched junction nucleotides: 3. Exclusions: uncontrolled infection, other autoimmune disease, pregnancy, lactation. This clonotype occurred many times. The antigen remains undetermined. Amplified TCR beta CDR3 regions came from RNA transcripts. HTBI primers were the set used in a first-round RT-PCR of the TCR CDR3. One entry per CDR3 protein, called by TCRdb with MiXCR from the multiplex PCR reads. The data show approximately 420,000 distinct CDR3 sequences, 15% seen once. The chain links TRBV18 to TRBJ2-3, with TRBD2 matching 7 bases. Sequenced input: blood. The TCR originated in a woman under 40 with Graves' hyperthyroidism. The CDR3 DNA reads TGTGCCAGCTCACCACCGACTAGCCTTAGCACAGATACGCAGTATTTT. Residues: CASSPPTSLSTDTQYF.